The clone carrying this T cell receptor beta chain appeared once. Profiled with immunoSEQ multiplex PCR; TCRdb holds only in-frame clones, not every one. The sample consists of more than 80,000 clones, less than 90% of them appearing once. This record comes from a study of blood T cell repertoires in COVID-19. As for the study in general: Sites in the United States, Italy and Spain provided acute and convalescent COVID-19 samples. T cells, B-cell-depleted T cells, or PBMCs supplied cDNA or gDNA.

Germline V gives CDR1 MDHEN, CDR2 SYDVKM. This CDR3 spans 15 amino acids. V shed 4 bases and J shed 0 bases, with 13 bases lying between them. This TCR derives from a man older than 75 with acute or convalescent COVID-19. Sequenced sample: peripheral blood. The genes are TRBV28 and TRBJ2-7, with D perhaps TRBD1 (6 bases). Here the CDR3 DNA reads TGTGCCAGCAGTTCCGCCGGGACACCCTCCTACGAGCAGTACTTC. This gives the protein CASSSAGTPSYEQYF. Full variable domain (missing parts from reference TRBV28 and TRBJ2-7): DVKVTQSSRYLVKRTGEKVFLECVQDMDHENMFWYRQDPGLGLRLIYFSYDVKMKEKGDIPEGYSVSREKKERFSLILESASTNQTSMYLCASSSAGTPSYEQYFGPGTRLTVT.